This is a list of T cell receptor beta chains from one sample in a study of neurological immune-mediated disorders. TCRdb analysed the 5' RACE reads with MiXCR anew, one entry per CDR3 protein. This table holds approximately 60,000 distinct CDR3 sequences, under 4.5% found once. Sequencing was performed on PBMCs. These receptors all stem from a woman aged 30 to 39 with multiple sclerosis. Both conserved end residues are part of each CDR3.

J,V,length,CDR3
TRBJ2-3,TRBV18,15,CASSPGTSFPDTQYF
TRBJ1-6,TRBV19,16,CASRPGGTTVNSPLHF
TRBJ2-6,TRBV7-2,16,CASSYRESSGANVLTF
TRBJ1-1,TRBV6-2/TRBV6-3,14,CASSYARLNTEAFF
TRBJ2-1,TRBV20-1,12,CSARSQQSIVFF
TRBJ1-5,TRBV6-5,15,CASSYGLSGNQPQHF
TRBJ1-1,TRBV29-1,14,CSVDGSQLNTEAFF
TRBJ1-6,TRBV18,16,CASSTTGTTSNSPLNF
TRBJ1-4,TRBV7-2,14,CASSLVGTGGKLFF
TRBJ2-3,TRBV5-5,11,CASSRQDTQYF
TRBJ2-5,TRBV5-1,15,CASSFGGLVQETQYF
TRBJ2-3,TRBV12-3/TRBV12-4,14,CASSWDRGTDTQYF
TRBJ1-2,TRBV27,14,CASSFLHDSYGYTF
TRBJ2-1,TRBV12-3/TRBV12-4,15,CASRIGLAENNEQFF
TRBJ2-6,TRBV5-1,16,CASSLAGVSGANVLTF
TRBJ2-2,TRBV20-1,17,CSASPGGAAYRSGELFF
TRBJ1-3,TRBV20-1,14,CSARYEGSGNTIYF
TRBJ2-4,TRBV18,17,CASSPQTGGRSKNIQYF
TRBJ1-2,TRBV20-1,17,CSARAPGTGESHYGYTF
TRBJ2-7,TRBV3-1,14,CASSQVGRYYEQYF
TRBJ2-5,TRBV28,15,CASSSPEGVGETQYF
TRBJ1-2,TRBV5-1,15,CASSQGTYSSYGYTF